Below are 19 T cell receptor beta chains sequenced from a single sample in a study of blood T cell repertoires in COVID-19. Clones were sequenced by immunoSEQ multiplex PCR, and TCRdb holds only the in-frame ones, with some missing. The sample lists about 230,000 clones; more than 70% were seen once. Sequencing was done on a sample of peripheral blood. These receptor sequences come from a man at least 80 years old with acute or convalescent COVID-19.

This clone was found a few times. This chain links TRBV28 with TRBJ2-3; 9 bases are shared with TRBD1. Germline V gives CDR1 MDHEN, CDR2 SYDVKM. The CDR3 has 17 residues. J lost 4 bases, V lost 6 bases, and 14 bases had no gene match. The CDR3 loop is CASRPPSGTGLPDTQYF. The DNA for the CDR3 is TGTGCCAGCAGGCCTCCTTCCGGGACAGGGCTCCCAGATACGCAGTATTTT.

This clone occurred once. For the CDR3, the DNA is TGTGCCAGCAGCTCTAGAAACACTGAAGCTTTCTTT. Translation: CASSSRNTEAFF. The chain recombines TRBV3-1 (or the pseudogene TRBV3-2) with TRBJ1-1; no clear D. The CDR3 sequence is 12 residues long. V was pared by 5 bases and J by 2 bases, with 6 bases between. Germline values: CDR1 LGHDT, CDR2 YNNKEL (reference sequence).

V usage is TRBV3-1 (or the pseudogene TRBV3-2) and J usage is TRBJ2-1; 8 positions match TRBD2. V was clipped by 3 bases and J by 8 bases; unmatched bases: 12. The CDR3 extends over 16 amino acids. CDR1 and CDR2 (germline): LGHDT, YNNKEL (reference sequence). The chain's CDR3 is CASSQGNTGGGHEQFF. CDR3 bases: TGTGCCAGCAGCCAGGGGAACACGGGGGGGGGACATGAGCAGTTCTTC.

V is TRBV28 and J is TRBJ2-5, with 8 bases fitting TRBD1. The V and J ends lost 5 bases and 7 bases, in that order; junction bases with no gene match: 9. CDR1 is MDHEN, CDR2 SYDVKM, per germline. The CDR3 extends over 14 amino acids. The CDR3 DNA reads TGTGCCAGCAGTCGTTGGACAGGGTCAGGGACCCAGTACTTC. Encoded protein: CASSRWTGSGTQYF. The entire variable domain, with the rest obtained from reference TRBV28 and TRBJ2-5, is as follows: DVKVTQSSRYLVKRTGEKVFLECVQDMDHENMFWYRQDPGLGLRLIYFSYDVKMKEKGDIPEGYSVSREKKERFSLILESASTNQTSMYLCASSRWTGSGTQYFGPGTRLLVL.

This clone was found once. This rearrangement joins TRBV9 to TRBJ2-5, with 11 positions matching TRBD1. J gave up 2 bases and V 5 bases, and 5 bases lay outside the gene matches. The CDR3 totals 15 residues. The germline V gene has CDR1 SGDLS and CDR2 YYNGEE. The CDR3 is CASSLDRGQQETQYF. As DNA, the CDR3 is TGTGCCAGCAGTCTGGACAGGGGGCAGCAAGAGACCCAGTACTTC.

The chain is built from TRBV4-1 and TRBJ1-2; 7 bases are a match to TRBD1. The CDR3 runs to 15 residues. The germline V gene has CDR1 MGHRA and CDR2 YSYEKL. The junction had 6 bases not matched to a gene; V was cut back by 1 base and J by 4 bases. CDR3 residues: CASSQGVGGGYGYTF. CDR3 DNA: TGCGCCAGCAGCCAAGGGGTAGGGGGCGGCTATGGCTACACCTTC.

V and J are TRBV27 and TRBJ2-7; 12 positions match TRBD2. CDR3 length equals 17 residues. Germline CDR1 reads MNHEY; CDR2 reads SMNVEV (reference sequence). Trimming removed 3 bases from V and 1 base from J; junction bases left unmatched: 7. In DNA, the CDR3 is TGTGCCAGCAGTTTGGCTAGCGGGGGGGCGTGGTCCTACGAGCAGTACTTC. This translates into CASSLASGGAWSYEQYF.

The J gene is TRBJ2-1, the V gene TRBV18; a weak D match, TRBD2 (6 bases). The CDR3 is made up of 17 amino acids. Germline-derived CDR1 and CDR2 are KGHSH and LQKENI. Trimming pared 3 bases from V and 6 bases from J, leaving 21 bases between. CDR3 loop: CASSPLPRLGRGNEQFF. In DNA form, the CDR3 reads TGTGCCAGCTCACCTCTCCCCAGGCTCGGGAGAGGCAATGAGCAGTTCTTC. Full variable domain (rest looked up from reference TRBV18 and TRBJ2-1): NAGVMQNPRHLVRRRGQEARLRCSPMKGHSHVYWYRQLPEEGLKFMVYLQKENIIDESGMPKERFSAEFPKEGPSILRIQQVVRGDSAAYFCASSPLPRLGRGNEQFFGPGTRLTVL.

The chain has TRBV3-1 (or the pseudogene TRBV3-2) and TRBJ2-1; TRBD2 aligns across 7 bases. Per germline, CDR1 LGHDT and CDR2 YNNKEL (reference sequence). The CDR3 consists of 14 residues. Trimming at V came to 1 base and at J to 12 bases, leaving 9 bases not matched to a gene. This CDR3 reads CASSQAEGDYRQFF. CDR3 sequence (DNA): TGTGCCAGCAGCCAAGCGGAAGGGGACTACAGGCAGTTCTTC.

V gene TRBV4-2 combines with J gene TRBJ2-3; 9 bases map to TRBD2. Losses at the gene ends were 5 bases for V and 5 bases for J; bases not matched to a gene: 5. The CDR3 length is 14 residues. Germline V lookup: CDR1 LGHNA, CDR2 YNFKEQ. As DNA, the CDR3 is TGTGCCAGCAGCGACGCGGGGGGGCGAGATACGCAGTATTTT. This encodes CASSDAGGRDTQYF.

This clone came up once. The chain recombines TRBV19 with TRBJ1-1, with D unresolved. Trimming shortened V by 7 bases and J by 2 bases, and 14 bases separated the two germline ends. This CDR3 is built from 14 residues. Germline CDR1 LNHDA, CDR2 SQIVND (reference sequence). This chain's CDR3 is CASTLQAFNTEAFF. The CDR3 nucleotides read TGTGCCAGTACCCTCCAAGCTTTTAACACTGAAGCTTTCTTT.

The chain combines TRBV28 with TRBJ1-2; 10 nucleotides agree with TRBD1. This CDR3 has 12 residues. Germline V gene sequence: CDR1 MDHEN, CDR2 SYDVKM. V shed 8 bases and J 7 bases; nucleotides not matched to a gene: 4. DNA of the CDR3: TGTGCCAGCGGACAGGGGGTTTTTGGCTACACCTTC. It specifies CASGQGVFGYTF.

This chain uses TRBV15 with TRBJ2-6, with D uncertain. The germline V and J ends were trimmed by 6 bases and 2 bases, with 11 bases remaining between them. The germline V gene has CDR1 LNHNV and CDR2 YYDKDF (reference sequence). The CDR3 has 15 residues. CDR3 protein: CATSFIRAGANVLTF. The CDR3 bases are TGTGCCACCAGTTTCATTCGGGCTGGGGCCAACGTCCTGACTTTC.

The genes are TRBV6-5 and TRBJ1-4; weak D call: TRBD1 (6 bases). CDR1 and CDR2 (germline): MNHEY, SVGAGI. CDR3 length equals 14 residues. Trimming took off 4 bases at V and 7 bases at J, with 13 bases between the two ends. The CDR3 region is CASSSGGQGEKLFF. Written as DNA, the CDR3 is TGTGCCAGCAGTTCGGGGGGGCAAGGTGAAAAACTGTTTTTT.

The rearrangement uses TRBV28 and TRBJ2-5; D may be TRBD2 (7 bases). CDR1 is MDHEN, CDR2 SYDVKM, per germline. Trimming took 3 bases from V and 5 from J, leaving 13 bases between them. This CDR3 spans 14 amino acids. This chain's CDR3 is CASSFGGADETQYF. The DNA for the CDR3 is TGTGCCAGCAGTTTTGGGGGGGCGGACGAGACCCAGTACTTC. The complete variable domain, with remaining parts taken from reference TRBV28 and TRBJ2-5, reads DVKVTQSSRYLVKRTGEKVFLECVQDMDHENMFWYRQDPGLGLRLIYFSYDVKMKEKGDIPEGYSVSREKKERFSLILESASTNQTSMYLCASSFGGADETQYFGPGTRLLVL.

The rearrangement uses TRBV6-1 and TRBJ1-5; D gene uncertain. Per the germline V gene, CDR1 is MNHNS and CDR2 is SASEGT. Trimming removed 4 bases at V and 2 bases at J, with 15 bases between. This CDR3 comprises 16 residues. The CDR3 protein is CASSAPLAGGNQPQHF. The CDR3 region has the DNA TGTGCCAGCAGTGCTCCTCTGGCCGGGGGCAATCAGCCCCAGCATTTT.

As concerns this clone: Sequence at one end of the junction differs from germline and may be a read error. V gene TRBV6-1 combines with J gene TRBJ1-4, with 7 positions matching TRBD1. Germline CDR1 MNHNS, CDR2 SASEGT. This CDR3 has 15 residues. The DNA for the CDR3 is TGTGCCAGCAGTGAAGCAAATGACAGGGCTGGGGTCCGCAACTTT. Amino acid sequence: CASSEANDRAGVRNF.

The genes are TRBV5-1 and TRBJ2-7, with a possible D match to TRBD1 (6 bases). The CDR3 has 17 residues. Trimming shortened V by 4 bases and J by 5 bases, and 25 bases separated the two germline ends. Germline CDR1 and CDR2: SGHRS and YFSETQ. DNA for the CDR3: TGCGCCAGCAGCAAGGATCAGGGGCCCTCCGGTCGCGACGAGCAGTACTTC. This translates into CASSKDQGPSGRDEQYF.

This clone showed up just a few times. The DNA of the CDR3 is TGTGCCAGCAGTGTCGACAGGGAGGATCAGCCCCAGCATTTT. Amino acids: CASSVDREDQPQHF. This chain connects TRBV2 to TRBJ1-5; 7 bases align to TRBD1. Germline trimming cut 4 bases from V and 5 bases from J; bases unmatched to any gene: 5. Germline V gene data show CDR1 as SNHLY and CDR2 as FYNNEI. CDR3 size: 14 residues. Variable domain in full (rest from reference TRBV2 and TRBJ1-5): EPEVTQTPSHQVTQMGQEVILRCVPISNHLYFYWYRQILGQKVEFLVSFYNNEISEKSEIFDDQFSVERPDGSNFTLKIRSTKLEDSAMYFCASSVDREDQPQHFGDGTRLSIL.